This T cell receptor (beta chain) was identified during a study of T cell changes during pregnancy in multiple sclerosis. The germline V gene has CDR1 SGHDT and CDR2 YYEEEE. The V gene lost 3 bases and the J gene lost 2 bases, with 15 bases spanning the gap. The CDR3 is 15 residues long. Libraries were prepared by immunoSEQ multiplex PCR; TCRdb keeps only in-frame clonotypes and omits some of them. The sample records 50,000 to 65,000 clones, about 93% being singletons. The chain recombines TRBV5-6 with TRBJ2-7; tentative D call: TRBD2 (6 bases). The origin of this receptor is a female donor with multiple sclerosis, enrolled in a pregnancy study. The specimen was CD8+ T cells from peripheral blood mononuclear cells, collected in the second trimester of pregnancy. This chain's CDR3 is CASSWGEVAPYEQYF. The CDR3 DNA follows: TGTGCCAGCAGCTGGGGGGAGGTTGCTCCCTACGAGCAGTACTTC.